This T cell receptor (beta chain) was captured in a study of CD8+CD57+ T cells in acquired aplastic anemia. General observations from the study: Significance was not reached for CD8+ Simpson's diversity between patients and controls.

Concerning this clonotype itself: Its antigen is not identified.

Germline lookup yields CDR1 SGDLS and CDR2 YYNGEE. The CDR3 totals 15 residues. V lost 3 bases and J 0 bases, leaving 11 bases between the germline ends. Genomic DNA provided the template from which TCR beta VDJ and CDR3 profiles were obtained. One entry per CDR3 protein, called by TCRdb with MiXCR from the reads. The table records about 75,000 distinct CDR3 sequences, about 70% of them present only once. Patients chosen for sequencing had shown CD8+CD57+ cell expansion by flow cytometry. The sequence was obtained from a human donor with aplastic anemia. Sequenced input: sorted CD4+, CD8+, or CD8+CD57+ T cells (not recorded which) from PBMCs. The rearrangement uses TRBV9 and TRBJ2-3; unclear D gene. CDR3 sequence (DNA): TGTGCCAGCAGCGAAATGGGTCCTAGCACAGATACGCAGTATTTT. Encoded protein: CASSEMGPSTDTQYF.